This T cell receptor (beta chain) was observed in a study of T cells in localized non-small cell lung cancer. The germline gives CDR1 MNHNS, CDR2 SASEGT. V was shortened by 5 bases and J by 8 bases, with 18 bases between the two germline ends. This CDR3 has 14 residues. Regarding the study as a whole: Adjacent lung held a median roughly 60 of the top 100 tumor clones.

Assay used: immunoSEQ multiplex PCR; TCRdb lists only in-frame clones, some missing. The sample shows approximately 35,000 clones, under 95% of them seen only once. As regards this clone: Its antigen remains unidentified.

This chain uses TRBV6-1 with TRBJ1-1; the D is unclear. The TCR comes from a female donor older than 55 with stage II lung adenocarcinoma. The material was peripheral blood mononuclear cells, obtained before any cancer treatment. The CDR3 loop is CASSNNFEGMEAFF. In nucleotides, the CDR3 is TGTGCCAGCAGTAATAATTTCGAGGGAATGGAAGCTTTCTTT.